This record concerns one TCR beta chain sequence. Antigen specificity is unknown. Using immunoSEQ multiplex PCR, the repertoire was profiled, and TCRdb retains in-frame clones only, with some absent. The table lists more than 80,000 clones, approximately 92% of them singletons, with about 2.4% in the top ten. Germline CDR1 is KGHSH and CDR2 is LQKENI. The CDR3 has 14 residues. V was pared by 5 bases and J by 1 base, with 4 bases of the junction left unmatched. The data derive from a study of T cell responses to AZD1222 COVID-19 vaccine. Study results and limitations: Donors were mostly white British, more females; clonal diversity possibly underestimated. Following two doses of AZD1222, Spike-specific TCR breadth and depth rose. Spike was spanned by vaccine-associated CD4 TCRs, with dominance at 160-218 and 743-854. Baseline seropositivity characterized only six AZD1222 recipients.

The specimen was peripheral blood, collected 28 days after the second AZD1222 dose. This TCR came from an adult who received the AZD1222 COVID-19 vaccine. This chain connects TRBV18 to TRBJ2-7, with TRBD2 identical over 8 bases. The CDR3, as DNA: TGTGCCAGCTCAACGGGACTAGTTTCCTACGAGCAGTACTTC. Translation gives CASSTGLVSYEQYF. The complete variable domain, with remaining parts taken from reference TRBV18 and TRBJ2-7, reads NAGVMQNPRHLVRRRGQEARLRCSPMKGHSHVYWYRQLPEEGLKFMVYLQKENIIDESGMPKERFSAEFPKEGPSILRIQQVVRGDSAAYFCASSTGLVSYEQYFGPGTRLTVT.